This T cell receptor beta chain was sequenced in a study of shared T cell receptors in the human thymus. CDR3 length: 20 amino acids. Germline trimming cut 6 bases from V and 3 bases from J; bases unmatched to any gene: 18. CDR1 is MNHEY and CDR2 is SMNVEV in the germline V gene (reference sequence). The method was immunoSEQ multiplex PCR; TCRdb's version includes in-frame clones alone and lacks a portion of them. Among 550,000 to 800,000 clones, 75% to 90% were seen once, and the ten largest hold more than 0.008%. This same sample was also part of a study on human thymus T cells. This second study notes: The study used thymus tissue resected during corrective heart surgery. V and J gene usage appeared biased in thymic and blood repertoires.

This TCR was sampled from a girl younger than two with a congenital heart defect. V and J are TRBV27 and TRBJ2-3; 13 bases align to TRBD2. The specimen sequenced was thymocytes. The CDR3: CASSEPKTSGGALGTDTQYF. Here the CDR3 DNA reads TGTGCCAGCAGCGAACCCAAAACTAGCGGGGGGGCTTTGGGGACAGATACGCAGTATTTT.